This entry describes one T cell receptor (beta chain). The target antigen is unknown. The assay was immunoSEQ multiplex PCR, and TCRdb's table has in-frame clones only and misses some. The table lists about 1 million clones, more than 60% of them singletons. The entry originates in a study of shared clonotypes between healthy human individuals. Findings and caveats of the study: The study found 4.5% to 5% of naive CD4 clonotypes shared across a handful of donors.

CDR1 is SGHRS and CDR2 is YFSETQ in the germline V gene. This CDR3 has 15 residues. V lost 5 bases and J lost 8; bases outside the gene matches: 8. The chain employs TRBV5-1 and TRBJ2-4; 12 bases map to TRBD2. The specimen was memory CD4+ T cells sorted from blood. The subset denotes: CD45RA-negative fraction. The sequence derives from a man aged 18 to 30 in good health. Written as DNA, the CDR3 is TGCGCCAGCAGGCCACCTAGCGGGGGGGCGGACATTCAGTACTTC. This translates into CASRPPSGGADIQYF.